Below are 9 T cell receptor beta chains sequenced from a single sample in a study of metastatic and nonmetastatic thyroid tumors. MiXCR re-clonotyped the PCR reads for TCRdb. This table holds tens of thousands of clones, around 16% found once. No treatment had been given to any patient before thyroid surgery. Sample: blood. All receptors come from a female donor with papillary thyroid cancer or a benign thyroid nodule (not recorded which). Some clones in this sample may be carry-over from other donors' samples.

By share, this clone ranks as medium-sized. The rearrangement joins TRBV28 to TRBJ1-4; D is ambiguous. Germline CDR1 reads MDHEN; CDR2 reads SYDVKM. Trimming removed 3 bases at V and 13 bases at J, with 12 bases between. The CDR3 has 12 residues. The CDR3 bases are TGTGCCAGCAGTTTGCAGGCACGGGGACTGTTTTTT. Translating gives CASSLQARGLFF.

This clone has a handful of counts. The junction shows a germline mismatch at one end, possibly a read error. The chain has TRBV27 and TRBJ2-5; D uncertain. The CDR3 extends over 15 amino acids. CDR1 MNHEY and CDR2 SMNVEV come from the germline V gene (reference sequence). The CDR3: CVSRSYRSVGETQYF. The DNA for the CDR3 is TGTGTCAGCAGGTCCTATAGAAGTGTGGGAGAGACCCAGTACTTC.

About this clone itself: One junction end does not reproduce the germline sequence, and a read error may be involved. The V call is TRBV30, the J call TRBJ2-7; D uncertain. CDR3 length: 11 residues. Germline V CDR1 and CDR2: GTSNPN, SVGIG (reference sequence). The CDR3: CAWSKVYGQYF. CDR3 sequence (DNA): TGTGCCTGGAGTAAGGTATACGGGCAGTACTTC.

By share, this clone ranks as medium-sized. This rearrangement joins TRBV12-3 or TRBV12-4 to TRBJ2-7; 7 bases agree with TRBD2. The CDR3 loop spans 14 amino acids. V shed 5 bases and J 5 bases; nucleotides not matched to a gene: 9. The CDR3 is CASSPSSGGHEQYF. CDR3 sequence (DNA): TGTGCCAGCAGTCCCAGTTCGGGGGGTCACGAGCAGTACTTC.

This clone turned up a few times. The chain recombines TRBV6-5 with TRBJ2-3; D possibly corresponds to TRBD1 (5 bases). The CDR3 runs 15 residues. Between the trimmed V and J ends, which lost 2 bases and 1 base, there was a span of 10 bases. Germline assignment: CDR1 MNHEY and CDR2 SVGAGI. This CDR3 reads CASSYRGGGTDTQYF. CDR3 bases: TGTGCCAGCAGTTACAGGGGTGGAGGCACAGATACGCAGTATTTT.

A note on this clone: A much larger clone sits a single nucleotide away, making a read error possible. The chain couples TRBV4-1 to TRBJ1-1; 12 nucleotides agree with TRBD1. This CDR3 has 15 amino acids. Germline V lookup: CDR1 MGHRA, CDR2 YSYEKL. CDR3 sequence reads: CANSRPGTGGPEAFF. The DNA for the CDR3 is TGCGCCAACAGCCGGCCCGGGACAGGGGGCCCTGAAGCTTTCTTT.

Many counts were recorded for this clone. The chain links TRBV11-3 to TRBJ2-3, with D uncertain. With 0 bases removed from V and 4 bases from J, the gap between germline ends came to 11 bases. The CDR3 length is 15 residues. Germline V CDR1 and CDR2: SGHNT, YENEEA. CDR3 region: CASSLEGRPSDTQYF. For the CDR3, the DNA is TGTGCCAGCAGCTTAGAGGGCAGGCCTTCAGATACGCAGTATTTT.

Concerning this clone itself: The junction shows a germline mismatch at one end, possibly a read error. The chain employs TRBV10-3 and TRBJ2-7; D is uncertain. This CDR3 spans 12 amino acids. Germline V gene sequence: CDR1 ENHRY, CDR2 SYGVKD. As DNA, the CDR3 is TGTGCCATCATTGAGCCAGTACTCGAGCAGTACTTC. This encodes CAIIEPVLEQYF.

The chain links TRBV15 to TRBJ2-7; TRBD1 aligns across 9 bases. With V trimmed by 10 bases and J by 2 bases, 9 bases remained unmatched. Germline CDR1 reads LNHNV; CDR2 reads YYDKDF (reference sequence). This CDR3 has 14 residues. The CDR3 sequence is CASSLGTGTYEQYF. CDR3 bases: TGTGCCAGCAGTCTTGGGACAGGGACCTACGAGCAGTACTTC.